This entry is about one T cell receptor (beta chain). This CDR3 has 14 amino acids. Trimming shortened V by 0 bases and J by 4 bases, and 12 bases separated the two germline ends. Germline CDR1 is SQVTM and CDR2 is ANQGSEA. The source of the sample is a study of control samples from healthy donors and cancer patients. The assay was immunoSEQ multiplex PCR, and TCRdb's table has in-frame clones only and misses some. The table includes over 45,000 clones, over 85% detected once. Sequencing was done on a sample of PBMCs. V gene TRBV29-1 combines with J gene TRBJ1-2, with D unclear. This clonotype was sampled from a man between 40 and 49 years old with colorectal cancer. The CDR3 bases are TGCAGCGTTGAAGAGAGGTCTCGGGGCTATGGCTACACCTTC. Its translation: CSVEERSRGYGYTF.